A single T cell receptor beta chain is shown here with its context. The source of the sample is a study of blood T cell repertoires in COVID-19. At the level of the study: Samples representing acute and convalescent COVID-19 were sourced from the United States, Italy and Spain.

Germline V lookup: CDR1 SNHLY, CDR2 FYNNEI. The CDR3 is made up of 15 amino acids. V was pared by 6 bases and J by 5 bases, with 6 bases of the junction left unmatched. As processed by the authors: Nucleated cell counts were estimated from reference gene primer amplification. Generated by immunoSEQ multiplex PCR, the TCRdb table keeps only in-frame clones and is missing some. V, J and clone size reflect that table, while D and trimming were determined from the DNA. The data contain over 100,000 clones, around 89% of them seen just once; the ten biggest clones take up approximately 19%. This chain connects TRBV2 to TRBJ2-6, with 8 nucleotides matching TRBD1. This TCR came from a human donor with acute or convalescent COVID-19. The donor label of this sample is uncertain. The sample comprised peripheral blood. The CDR3 protein is CASRPDRGRANVLTF. The CDR3 region has the DNA TGTGCCAGCAGACCCGACAGGGGTAGGGCCAACGTCCTGACTTTC.